This T cell receptor (beta chain) was captured by sequencing in a study of control samples from healthy donors and cancer patients. In germline, CDR1 is KGHSH, CDR2 LQKENI. V lost 5 bases and J lost 1, with 9 bases in between. This CDR3 is 14 amino acids long. Profiled with immunoSEQ multiplex PCR; TCRdb holds only in-frame clones, not every one. This table has 130,000 or so clones, 85% to 95% appearing once. This TCR derives from a man aged 35-49 years in good health. V and J are TRBV18 and TRBJ1-5; no definite D call. Source material: blood. Here the CDR3 reads CASSTDASNQPQHF. The CDR3, as DNA: TGTGCCAGCTCAACGGACGCAAGCAATCAGCCCCAGCATTTT. Together with reference TRBV18 and TRBJ1-5, the CDR3 gives the full variable domain: NAGVMQNPRHLVRRRGQEARLRCSPMKGHSHVYWYRQLPEEGLKFMVYLQKENIIDESGMPKERFSAEFPKEGPSILRIQQVVRGDSAAYFCASSTDASNQPQHFGDGTRLSIL.